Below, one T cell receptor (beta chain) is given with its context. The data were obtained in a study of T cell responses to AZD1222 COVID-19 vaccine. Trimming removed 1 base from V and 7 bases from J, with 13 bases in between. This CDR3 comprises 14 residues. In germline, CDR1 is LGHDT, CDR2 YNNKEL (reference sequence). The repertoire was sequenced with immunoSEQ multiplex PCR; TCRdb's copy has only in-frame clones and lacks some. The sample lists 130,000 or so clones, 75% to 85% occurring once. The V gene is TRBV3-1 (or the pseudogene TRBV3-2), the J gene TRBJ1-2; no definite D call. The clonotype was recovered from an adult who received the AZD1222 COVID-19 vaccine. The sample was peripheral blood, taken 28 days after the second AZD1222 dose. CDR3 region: CASSQVNLPGGYTF. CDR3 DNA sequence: TGTGCCAGCAGCCAAGTTAATTTACCCGGTGGCTACACCTTC.